The present entry profiles one TCR beta chain with its context. This sample is part of a study of T cells after posttransplantation cyclophosphamide. TCRdb's copy holds only in-frame clones and misses some; the assay was immunoSEQ multiplex PCR. There are tens of thousands of clones in the sample; almost 95% occur only once, and around 3% lies in the top ten. The CDR3 contains 15 residues. Sequences were obtained from PBMCs. The rearrangement joins TRBV7-5 to TRBJ1-5. TRBV7-5 is a documented pseudogene. The receptor comes from a woman in her forties or fifties in good health and a related stem cell transplant donor. The DNA for the CDR3 is TGTGCCAGAACCATCCGACTCCGCGGCAATCAGCCCCAGCATTTT. Protein: CARTIRLRGNQPQHF.